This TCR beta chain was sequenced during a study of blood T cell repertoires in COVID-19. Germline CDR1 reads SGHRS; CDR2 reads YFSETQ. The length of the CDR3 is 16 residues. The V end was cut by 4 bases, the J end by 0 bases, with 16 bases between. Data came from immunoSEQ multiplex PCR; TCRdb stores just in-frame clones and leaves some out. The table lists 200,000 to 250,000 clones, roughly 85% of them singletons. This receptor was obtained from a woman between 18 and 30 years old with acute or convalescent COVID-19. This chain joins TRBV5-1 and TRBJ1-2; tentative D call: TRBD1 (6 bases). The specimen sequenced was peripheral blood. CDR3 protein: CASSRLDSPSNYGYTF. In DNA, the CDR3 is TGCGCCAGCAGCCGCTTGGACAGCCCTTCTAACTATGGCTACACCTTC. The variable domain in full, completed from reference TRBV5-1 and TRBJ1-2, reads KAGVTQTPRYLIKTRGQQVTLSCSPISGHRSVSWYQQTPGQGLQFLFEYFSETQRNKGNFPGRFSGRQFSNSRSEMNVSTLELGDSALYLCASSRLDSPSNYGYTFGSGTRLTVV.